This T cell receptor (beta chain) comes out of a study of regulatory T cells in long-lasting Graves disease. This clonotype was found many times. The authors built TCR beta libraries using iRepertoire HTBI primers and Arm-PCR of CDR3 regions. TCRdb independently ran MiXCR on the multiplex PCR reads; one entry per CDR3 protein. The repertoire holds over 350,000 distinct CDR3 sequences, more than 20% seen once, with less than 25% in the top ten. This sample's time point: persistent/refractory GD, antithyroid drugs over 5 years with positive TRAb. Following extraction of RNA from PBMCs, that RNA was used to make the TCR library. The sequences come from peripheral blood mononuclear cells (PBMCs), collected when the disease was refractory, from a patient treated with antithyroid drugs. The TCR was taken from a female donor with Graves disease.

The CDR3 sequence: CASSEGHANQPQHF. The CDR3 DNA follows: TGTGCCAGCAGCGAGGGACACGCTAATCAGCCCCAGCATTTT. The chain links TRBV7-2 to TRBJ1-5, with D tentatively TRBD1 (6 bases). Deletions cut 5 bases from V and 4 bases from J, with 12 bases between. In germline, CDR1 is SGHTA, CDR2 FQGNSA. The CDR3 sequence is 14 residues long.